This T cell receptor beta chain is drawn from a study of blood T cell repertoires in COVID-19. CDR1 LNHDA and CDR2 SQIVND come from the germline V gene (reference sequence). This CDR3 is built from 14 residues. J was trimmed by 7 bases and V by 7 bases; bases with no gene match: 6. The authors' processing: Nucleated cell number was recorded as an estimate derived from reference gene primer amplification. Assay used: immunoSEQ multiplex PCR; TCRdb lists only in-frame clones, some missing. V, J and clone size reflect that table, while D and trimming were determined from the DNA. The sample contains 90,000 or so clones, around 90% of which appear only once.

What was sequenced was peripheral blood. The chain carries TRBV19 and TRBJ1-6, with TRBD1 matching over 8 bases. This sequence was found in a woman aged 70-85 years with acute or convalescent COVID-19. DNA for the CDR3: TGTGCCAGTACCCAGGGGGCATACAATTCACCCCTCCACTTT. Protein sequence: CASTQGAYNSPLHF. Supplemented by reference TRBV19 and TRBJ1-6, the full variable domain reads DGGITQSPKYLFRKEGQNVTLSCEQNLNHDAMYWYRQDPGQGLRLIYYSQIVNDFQKGDIAEGYSVSREKKESFPLTVTSAQKNPTAFYLCASTQGAYNSPLHFGNGTRLTVT.